This is a list of T cell receptor beta chains from one sample in a study of T cell responses to AZD1222 COVID-19 vaccine. TCRdb keeps only in-frame clones here, not all; method: immunoSEQ multiplex PCR. The sample contains 130,000 to 150,000 clones, about nine tenths of which appear only once. The source was peripheral blood, collected 28 days after the second AZD1222 dose. These receptors were obtained from an adult who received the AZD1222 COVID-19 vaccine. Each CDR3 is given with its conserved first and last residue. D genes are given only for firm matches. Where a row states a size, it is once, few, many or the class of an expanded clone; other rows omit it.

D: -
J: TRBJ1-5
V: TRBV29-1
size: -
CDR3: CSVQTDSGQPQHF
DNA: TGCAGCGTCCAGACCGATTCGGGTCAGCCCCAGCATTTT

D: TRBD2
J: TRBJ2-1
V: TRBV6-2/TRBV6-3
size: -
CDR3: CASSRSGSSYNEQFF
DNA: TGTGCCAGCAGTCGTAGCGGGAGCTCCTACAATGAGCAGTTCTTC

D: -
J: TRBJ2-1
V: TRBV4-3
size: once
CDR3: CASSQDTAETYNEQFF
DNA: TGCGCCAGCAGCCAAGATACAGCGGAGACCTACAATGAGCAGTTCTTC

D: TRBD1
J: TRBJ1-1
V: TRBV23-1
size: -
CDR3: CASSQSRHRGDGDTEAFF
DNA: TGCGCCAGCAGTCAATCGAGGCACAGGGGCGATGGAGACACTGAAGCTTTCTTT

D: -
J: TRBJ2-7
V: TRBV18
size: -
CDR3: CASSPATPPGEQYF
DNA: TGTGCCAGCTCACCAGCTACCCCACCTGGAGAGCAGTACTTC

D: -
J: TRBJ1-1
V: TRBV6-5
size: -
CDR3: CASSYHDYTEAFF
DNA: TGTGCCAGCAGTTACCACGATTACACTGAAGCTTTCTTT

D: -
J: TRBJ1-2
V: TRBV19
size: -
CDR3: CASSIRTNYGYTF
DNA: TGTGCCAGTAGTATCCGCACTAACTATGGCTACACCTTC

D: -
J: TRBJ2-1
V: TRBV5-1
size: -
CDR3: CASSALPAGGDNEQFF
DNA: TGCGCCAGCAGCGCCCTACCAGCGGGTGGGGACAATGAGCAGTTCTTC

D: TRBD1
J: TRBJ2-2
V: TRBV7-3
size: -
CDR3: CASSLDPGTANTGELFF
DNA: TGTGCCAGCAGCTTGGACCCAGGGACAGCGAACACCGGGGAGCTGTTTTTT

D: -
J: TRBJ2-3
V: TRBV7-9
size: -
CDR3: CASSSQVSPIPTDTQYF
DNA: TGTGCCAGCAGCTCCCAGGTGTCCCCAATACCCACAGATACGCAGTATTTT

D: -
J: TRBJ1-5
V: TRBV12-5
size: -
CDR3: CASGLGVQPQHF
DNA: TGTGCTAGTGGTTTAGGTGTACAGCCCCAGCATTTT

D: TRBD1
J: TRBJ1-2
V: TRBV12-3/TRBV12-4
size: -
CDR3: CASRAGTGNGYTF
DNA: TGTGCCAGCAGAGCCGGGACAGGGAATGGCTACACCTTC

D: TRBD1
J: TRBJ1-3
V: TRBV9
size: -
CDR3: CASSEGPRRGRSGNTIYF
DNA: TGTGCCAGCAGCGAGGGACCTCGTAGGGGGCGGTCTGGAAACACCATATATTTT

D: -
J: TRBJ1-2
V: TRBV24-1
size: -
CDR3: CATSEGDYGYTF
DNA: TGTGCCACCAGTGAAGGAGACTATGGCTACACCTTC

D: -
J: TRBJ1-2
V: TRBV4-3
size: -
CDR3: CASSQGGFGYTF
DNA: TGCGCCAGCAGCCAAGGGGGTTTTGGCTACACCTTC

D: TRBD2
J: TRBJ2-1
V: TRBV18
size: -
CDR3: CASSPGLASYNEQFF
DNA: TGTGCCAGCTCGCCCGGACTAGCCTCCTACAATGAGCAGTTCTTC

D: -
J: TRBJ1-6
V: TRBV7-8
size: -
CDR3: CASSLEDRGRSNSPLHF
DNA: TGTGCCAGCAGCTTGGAAGACAGAGGTCGAAGTAATTCACCCCTCCACTTT

D: -
J: TRBJ2-7
V: TRBV7-2
size: -
CDR3: CASSSSSYEQYF
DNA: TGTGCCAGCAGCTCGTCTTCCTACGAGCAGTACTTC

D: TRBD1
J: TRBJ1-1
V: TRBV9
size: -
CDR3: CASSGRSGTGTEAFF
DNA: TGTGCCAGCAGCGGGCGGTCCGGGACAGGGACTGAAGCTTTCTTT

D: -
J: TRBJ1-2
V: TRBV7-2
size: -
CDR3: CASSLAVRAHGYTF
DNA: TGTGCCAGCAGCTTAGCTGTCAGGGCCCATGGCTACACCTTC

D: TRBD2
J: TRBJ2-7
V: TRBV2
size: -
CDR3: CASSRLASGSSYEQYF
DNA: TGTGCCAGCAGTCGTCTGGCTAGCGGGAGTTCCTACGAGCAGTACTTC

D: -
J: TRBJ2-1
V: TRBV7-8
size: -
CDR3: CASSFWPSGGEQFF
DNA: TGTGCCAGCAGCTTCTGGCCGTCGGGCGGTGAGCAGTTCTTC

D: TRBD2
J: TRBJ2-2
V: TRBV10-3
size: -
CDR3: CAISHSEGRAPNTGELFF
DNA: TGTGCCATCAGTCACAGCGAAGGGAGGGCCCCGAACACCGGGGAGCTGTTTTTT

D: -
J: TRBJ2-7
V: TRBV14
size: -
CDR3: CASSQEISYEQYF
DNA: TGTGCCAGCAGCCAAGAAATAAGCTACGAGCAGTACTTC

D: TRBD1
J: TRBJ1-2
V: TRBV18
size: -
CDR3: CASSPREQGASGYTF
DNA: TGTGCCAGCTCACCACGGGAACAGGGGGCTTCTGGCTACACCTTC

D: -
J: TRBJ1-1
V: TRBV19
size: -
CDR3: CASSTPAGAGTEAFF
DNA: TGTGCCAGTAGTACCCCAGCGGGGGCAGGCACTGAAGCTTTCTTT

D: -
J: TRBJ2-5
V: TRBV27
size: -
CDR3: CASKQGPATQYF
DNA: TGTGCCAGCAAACAGGGCCCTGCGACCCAGTACTTC

D: -
J: TRBJ1-4
V: TRBV3-1/TRBV3-2
size: -
CDR3: CASSQDSTNEKLFF
DNA: TGTGCCAGCAGCCAAGATTCGACTAATGAAAAACTGTTTTTT

D: -
J: TRBJ1-1
V: TRBV27
size: -
CDR3: CASTRATLEEAFF
DNA: TGTGCCAGCACCCGGGCCACCTTAGAAGAAGCTTTCTTT

D: -
J: TRBJ1-4
V: TRBV5-1
size: -
CDR3: CASSLRVPNEKLFF
DNA: TGCGCCAGCAGCTTGAGGGTCCCTAATGAAAAACTGTTTTTT

D: -
J: TRBJ1-2
V: TRBV7-2
size: once
CDR3: CASGGGGGGYTF
DNA: TGTGCCAGCGGGGGAGGGGGTGGCGGCTACACCTTC

D: -
J: TRBJ2-7
V: TRBV7-2
size: -
CDR3: CASSLVIGSYEQYF
DNA: TGTGCCAGCAGCTTAGTTATAGGCTCCTACGAGCAGTACTTC

D: TRBD1
J: TRBJ2-5
V: TRBV6-5
size: -
CDR3: CASKGQGKQETQYF
DNA: TGTGCCAGCAAAGGACAGGGGAAACAAGAGACCCAGTACTTC

D: -
J: TRBJ1-6
V: TRBV27
size: -
CDR3: CASSLMWQTNSPLHF
DNA: TGTGCCAGCAGTTTAATGTGGCAGACCAATTCACCCCTCCACTTT

D: TRBD1
J: TRBJ2-7
V: TRBV28
size: -
CDR3: CASSFPGTGGIDEQYF
DNA: TGTGCCAGCAGCTTTCCTGGGACAGGGGGCATCGACGAGCAGTACTTC

D: TRBD1
J: TRBJ1-1
V: TRBV29-1
size: -
CDR3: CSYSGTGRNTEAFF
DNA: TGCAGCTACTCCGGGACAGGGAGGAACACTGAAGCTTTCTTT

D: TRBD1
J: TRBJ1-4
V: TRBV3-1/TRBV3-2
size: -
CDR3: CASSQDLGTGGEKLFF
DNA: TGTGCCAGCAGCCAAGATCTGGGGACAGGGGGCGAAAAACTGTTTTTT

D: -
J: TRBJ1-1
V: TRBV18
size: -
CDR3: CASSPSNMNTEAFF
DNA: TGTGCCAGCTCACCCTCCAATATGAACACTGAAGCTTTCTTT

D: TRBD1
J: TRBJ2-1
V: TRBV29-1
size: -
CDR3: CSQGVGYNEQFF
DNA: TGCAGCCAGGGGGTGGGTTACAATGAGCAGTTCTTC

D: -
J: TRBJ1-4
V: TRBV25-1
size: -
CDR3: CASSDSGRGGGKLFF
DNA: TGTGCCAGCAGTGACTCCGGCCGGGGGGGTGGAAAACTGTTTTTT

D: -
J: TRBJ2-7
V: TRBV28
size: -
CDR3: CASCRRQIFLFSYEQYF
DNA: TGTGCCAGCTGTAGGAGACAGATTTTCTTATTCTCCTACGAGCAGTACTTC

D: -
J: TRBJ1-5
V: TRBV19
size: -
CDR3: CATRDSSNQPQHF
DNA: TGTGCCACCAGAGACAGTAGCAATCAGCCCCAGCATTTT

D: TRBD2
J: TRBJ2-1
V: TRBV30
size: -
CDR3: CAWSGGTMNNEQFF
DNA: TGTGCCTGGAGTGGGGGGACTATGAACAATGAGCAGTTCTTC

D: -
J: TRBJ1-4
V: TRBV4-1
size: -
CDR3: CASSQESGEKLFF
DNA: TGCGCCAGCAGCCAAGAGTCGGGCGAAAAACTGTTTTTT

D: -
J: TRBJ2-6
V: TRBV18
size: -
CDR3: CASSQGKSGANVLTF
DNA: TGTGCCAGCTCACAGGGGAAGTCTGGGGCCAACGTCCTGACTTTC

D: -
J: TRBJ2-7
V: TRBV7-9
size: -
CDR3: CASSLANLANEQYF
DNA: TGTGCCAGCAGCTTAGCCAACCTAGCGAACGAGCAGTACTTC

D: -
J: TRBJ2-1
V: TRBV11-2
size: medium-sized
CDR3: CASSRSGLEGYNEQFF
DNA: TGTGCCAGCAGCCGCAGCGGCCTGGAAGGATACAATGAGCAGTTCTTC

D: -
J: TRBJ1-3
V: TRBV30
size: -
CDR3: CAWSTGTGNTIYF
DNA: TGTGCCTGGAGTACGGGTACGGGAAACACCATATATTTT

D: -
J: TRBJ1-1
V: TRBV15
size: -
CDR3: CATSRVQLVLEGYWDQNTEAFF
DNA: TGTGCCACCAGCAGAGTACAATTGGTGTTGGAGGGGTACTGGGACCAAAACACTGAAGCTTTCTTT

D: -
J: TRBJ2-1
V: TRBV5-1
size: -
CDR3: CASSRTLYSYNEQFF
DNA: TGCGCCAGCAGCCGGACTCTATACTCCTACAATGAGCAGTTCTTC

D: -
J: TRBJ2-2
V: TRBV24-1
size: -
CDR3: CATRVEDTGELFF
DNA: TGTGCCACTAGGGTCGAGGATACCGGGGAGCTGTTTTTT

D: -
J: TRBJ2-3
V: TRBV2
size: -
CDR3: CASSGGWRIGTDTQYF
DNA: TGTGCCAGCAGTGGGGGTTGGCGAATCGGTACAGATACGCAGTATTTT

D: -
J: TRBJ2-3
V: TRBV7-2
size: -
CDR3: CASSLSSGEDTQYF
DNA: TGTGCCAGCAGCTTAAGCTCAGGGGAAGATACGCAGTATTTT

D: -
J: TRBJ1-4
V: TRBV11-3
size: -
CDR3: CASSTPRGARRTNEKLFF
DNA: TGTGCCAGCAGCACCCCACGAGGGGCGAGAAGAACTAATGAAAAACTGTTTTTT

D: -
J: TRBJ2-7
V: TRBV29-1
size: -
CDR3: CSVRGLNSYEQYF
DNA: TGCAGCGTACGGGGGCTGAATTCCTACGAGCAGTACTTC

D: TRBD2
J: TRBJ2-1
V: TRBV11-2
size: few
CDR3: CASSSGLASYNEQFF
DNA: TGTGCCAGCAGCTCGGGACTAGCTTCCTACAATGAGCAGTTCTTC

D: TRBD1
J: TRBJ1-3
V: TRBV15
size: once
CDR3: CATSRADRAGNTIYF
DNA: TGTGCCACCAGCAGAGCAGACAGGGCTGGAAACACCATATATTTT

D: TRBD2
J: TRBJ2-1
V: TRBV30
size: -
CDR3: CAWSVLETSGYNEQFF
DNA: TGTGCCTGGAGTGTACTAGAGACTAGCGGGTACAATGAGCAGTTCTTC

D: TRBD1
J: TRBJ2-3
V: TRBV6-4
size: once
CDR3: CASSDGQVSTDTQYF
DNA: TGTGCCAGCAGTGACGGACAGGTCAGCACAGATACGCAGTATTTT

D: -
J: TRBJ2-2
V: TRBV18
size: -
CDR3: CASSPPYRGGGVAGELFF
DNA: TGTGCCAGCTCACCACCGTACAGGGGAGGAGGTGTGGCCGGGGAGCTGTTTTTT